These T cell receptor beta chains were read from a single sample in a study of CD8 T cells in Susac syndrome. Each CDR3 protein is one row after TCRdb ran MiXCR on the immunoSEQ multiplex PCR reads. The data contain about 180,000 distinct CDR3 sequences, about 93% of them singletons. Input material: CD4+ T cells from PBMCs. These receptors all come from a human donor with Susac syndrome. Both conserved end residues are part of each CDR3. A D gene is named only where the DNA matches it firmly. A clone size is listed for some rows: how often the clone was seen (once, few, many), or a class if it is expanded.

>-|TRBJ2-3|TRBV20-1|-
CSAREASQGTRQYF
TGCAGTGCTAGAGAGGCGTCTCAGGGGACGAGGCAGTATTTT
>-|TRBJ1-1|TRBV18|-
CASSPESAAGYLLNTEAFF
TGTGCCAGCTCACCAGAATCAGCGGCGGGATACCTCTTGAACACTGAAGCTTTCTTT
>-|TRBJ2-7|TRBV20-1|TRBD2
CSALPLTSGRAGEQYF
TGCAGTGCTCTCCCTCTTACTAGCGGGAGGGCCGGCGAGCAGTACTTC
>-|TRBJ2-5|TRBV20-1|TRBD2
CSAPLAGQGETQYF
TGCAGTGCTCCCTTAGCGGGGCAAGGGGAGACCCAGTACTTC
>-|TRBJ2-5|TRBV5-1|-
CASSYHRDTQEAQYF
TGCGCCAGCAGCTACCACCGGGACACACAAGAGGCCCAGTACTTC
>-|TRBJ1-5|TRBV6-6|TRBD1
CATQGGEQPQHF
TGTGCCACCCAGGGGGGCGAACAGCCCCAGCATTTT
>-|TRBJ2-2|TRBV20-1|-
CSARVDFAGELFF
TGCAGTGCTAGAGTAGATTTCGCCGGGGAGCTGTTTTTT
>-|TRBJ2-3|TRBV27|TRBD2
CASSAGTSGSDTQYF
TGTGCCAGCAGTGCCGGGACTAGCGGGAGTGATACGCAGTATTTT
>-|TRBJ2-4|TRBV12-3/TRBV12-4|-
CASSSLIAKNIQYF
TGTGCCAGCAGTTCACTGATAGCCAAAAACATTCAGTACTTC
>-|TRBJ1-1|TRBV3-1|-
CASSQAQGAEAFF
TGTGCCAGCAGCCAAGCTCAAGGGGCGGAAGCTTTCTTT
>-|TRBJ1-2|TRBV9|-
CASSVRGGYGYTF
TGTGCCAGCAGCGTAAGGGGGGGCTATGGCTACACCTTC
>-|TRBJ2-7|TRBV4-1|-
CASSQVAVAAYYEQYF
TGCGCCAGCAGCCAAGTAGCAGTTGCCGCTTACTACGAGCAGTACTTC
>-|TRBJ1-1|TRBV20-1|-
CSASISHQVNTEAFF
TGCAGTGCCAGCATCTCGCACCAAGTGAACACTGAAGCTTTCTTT
>once|TRBJ2-3|TRBV29-1|TRBD1
CSVGHRRTGPDTQYF
TGCAGCGTTGGGCACCGGCGGACAGGGCCAGATACGCAGTATTTT
>-|TRBJ2-3|TRBV7-3|TRBD2
CASSLGTGGGPNTDTQYF
TGTGCCAGCAGCTTAGGGACGGGAGGCGGGCCCAACACAGATACGCAGTATTTT